Listed below are T cell receptor beta chains from one sample, sequenced in a study of graft-versus-host responses after intestinal transplantation. The method was immunoSEQ multiplex PCR; TCRdb's version includes in-frame clones alone and lacks a portion of them. The sample lists tens of thousands of clones, about 91% seen once, with less than 6.5% in the top ten. Here the sequenced sample was PBMCs, taken just over 64 days after intestinal transplantation. The receptors originated from a human patient who received an intestinal transplant, so some T cells may come from the graft donor. The CDR3 runs from the conserved cysteine through the conserved F or W. A D gene is named only where the DNA matches it firmly. Rows may omit the clone size; those that give it use once, few, many or a size class.

abundance: NA; d_gene: NA; v_gene: TRBV13; j_gene: TRBJ2-7; CDR3aa: CASSLGRDFTSYEQYF; CDR3nt: TGTGCCAGCAGCTTAGGCCGGGACTTTACCTCCTACGAGCAGTACTTC
abundance: NA; d_gene: TRBD1; v_gene: TRBV25-1; j_gene: TRBJ1-2; CDR3aa: CASSELSGTGEPPYGYTF; CDR3nt: TGTGCCAGCAGTGAATTGTCCGGGACAGGGGAACCCCCCTATGGCTACACCTTC
abundance: once; d_gene: TRBD2; v_gene: TRBV30; j_gene: TRBJ2-2; CDR3aa: CAWSFSGGARELFF; CDR3nt: TGTGCCTGGAGTTTTAGCGGGGGGGCCCGGGAGCTGTTTTTT
abundance: NA; d_gene: NA; v_gene: TRBV9; j_gene: TRBJ1-1; CDR3aa: CASSVVRGNTEAFF; CDR3nt: TGTGCCAGCAGCGTAGTACGGGGGAACACTGAAGCTTTCTTT
abundance: once; d_gene: NA; v_gene: TRBV5-8; j_gene: TRBJ2-6; CDR3aa: CATSGGGALSGANVLTF; CDR3nt: TGTGCCACCTCAGGGGGAGGGGCCCTCTCTGGGGCCAACGTCCTGACTTTC
abundance: NA; d_gene: NA; v_gene: TRBV5-1; j_gene: TRBJ1-1; CDR3aa: CASSKDRNTMNTEAFF; CDR3nt: TGCGCCAGCAGCAAAGACAGAAATACGATGAACACTGAAGCTTTCTTT
abundance: NA; d_gene: NA; v_gene: TRBV2; j_gene: TRBJ2-2; CDR3aa: CASSSDPNTGELFF; CDR3nt: TGTGCCAGCAGCTCTGATCCGAACACCGGGGAGCTGTTTTTT
abundance: NA; d_gene: NA; v_gene: TRBV4-3; j_gene: TRBJ2-2; CDR3aa: CASSLGGLSTGELFF; CDR3nt: TGCGCCAGCAGCCTCGGAGGACTCAGCACCGGGGAGCTGTTTTTT
abundance: NA; d_gene: TRBD1; v_gene: TRBV9; j_gene: TRBJ2-3; CDR3aa: CASSDANRGPDRDTQYF; CDR3nt: TGTGCCAGCAGCGATGCCAACAGGGGCCCGGACAGGGATACGCAGTATTTT
abundance: NA; d_gene: TRBD2; v_gene: TRBV2; j_gene: TRBJ2-3; CDR3aa: CASSERLAGGPRWADTQYF; CDR3nt: TGTGCCAGCAGTGAAAGACTAGCGGGGGGACCAAGGTGGGCGGATACGCAGTATTTT
abundance: NA; d_gene: NA; v_gene: TRBV7-2; j_gene: TRBJ2-7; CDR3aa: CASSFGDSYEQYF; CDR3nt: TGTGCCAGCAGCTTCGGTGATTCCTACGAGCAGTACTTC
abundance: NA; d_gene: TRBD2; v_gene: TRBV5-6; j_gene: TRBJ2-7; CDR3aa: CASSFRPGLAGSYEQYF; CDR3nt: TGTGCCAGCAGCTTCAGGCCCGGACTAGCGGGGTCCTACGAGCAGTACTTC
abundance: NA; d_gene: NA; v_gene: TRBV6-5; j_gene: TRBJ1-2; CDR3aa: CASSYRGDGYTF; CDR3nt: TGTGCCAGCAGTTACCGTGGGGATGGCTACACCTTC
abundance: NA; d_gene: TRBD1; v_gene: TRBV10-1; j_gene: TRBJ2-5; CDR3aa: CASSPGQGDQETQYF; CDR3nt: TGCGCCAGCTCGCCGGGACAGGGTGACCAAGAGACCCAGTACTTC
abundance: NA; d_gene: NA; v_gene: TRBV7-2; j_gene: TRBJ1-1; CDR3aa: CASSLRDKNTEAFF; CDR3nt: TGTGCCAGCAGCTTGAGGGACAAGAACACTGAAGCTTTCTTT
abundance: few; d_gene: TRBD1; v_gene: TRBV7-9; j_gene: TRBJ1-4; CDR3aa: CASSPAGDREENEKLFF; CDR3nt: TGTGCCAGCAGCCCAGCGGGGGACAGAGAGGAAAATGAAAAACTGTTTTTT
abundance: NA; d_gene: TRBD1; v_gene: TRBV4-3; j_gene: TRBJ1-2; CDR3aa: CASSQFTGEVGYGYTF; CDR3nt: TGCGCCAGCAGCCAATTTACAGGGGAGGTAGGCTATGGCTACACCTTC
abundance: few; d_gene: NA; v_gene: TRBV27; j_gene: TRBJ1-1; CDR3aa: CASSFREDTEAFF; CDR3nt: TGTGCCAGCAGTTTTAGGGAGGACACTGAAGCTTTCTTT
abundance: NA; d_gene: NA; v_gene: TRBV2; j_gene: TRBJ2-7; CDR3aa: CASSEDSGEQYF; CDR3nt: TGTGCCAGCAGTGAAGATTCTGGCGAGCAGTACTTC
abundance: NA; d_gene: NA; v_gene: TRBV19; j_gene: TRBJ2-3; CDR3aa: CASSIGPLTDTQYF; CDR3nt: TGTGCCAGTAGTATAGGACCACTCACAGATACGCAGTATTTT
abundance: few; d_gene: NA; v_gene: TRBV27; j_gene: TRBJ2-7; CDR3aa: CASSLTPTYEQYF; CDR3nt: TGTGCCAGCAGTTTGACACCTACCTACGAGCAGTACTTC
abundance: NA; d_gene: NA; v_gene: TRBV4-3; j_gene: TRBJ2-1; CDR3aa: CASSQDFASSYNEQFF; CDR3nt: TGCGCCAGCAGCCAAGATTTCGCGAGCTCCTACAATGAGCAGTTCTTC
abundance: NA; d_gene: NA; v_gene: TRBV23-1; j_gene: TRBJ1-5; CDR3aa: CASLPGAPQGVNQPQHF; CDR3nt: TGCGCCAGCCTACCAGGAGCCCCCCAAGGGGTTAATCAGCCCCAGCATTTT
abundance: NA; d_gene: TRBD1; v_gene: TRBV11-3; j_gene: TRBJ2-2; CDR3aa: CASSSTGGTGELFF; CDR3nt: TGTGCCAGCAGCTCGACAGGGGGCACCGGGGAGCTGTTTTTT
abundance: NA; d_gene: TRBD1; v_gene: TRBV30; j_gene: TRBJ1-2; CDR3aa: CAWSTGQGFNYGYTF; CDR3nt: TGTGCCTGGAGTACGGGACAGGGGTTCAACTATGGCTACACCTTC
abundance: NA; d_gene: NA; v_gene: TRBV2; j_gene: TRBJ1-5; CDR3aa: CASSYRDSNQPQHF; CDR3nt: TGTGCCAGCAGTTACAGGGATAGCAATCAGCCCCAGCATTTT
abundance: NA; d_gene: NA; v_gene: TRBV29-1; j_gene: TRBJ2-1; CDR3aa: CSVWLARGWFF; CDR3nt: TGCAGCGTTTGGCTAGCGAGGGGTTGGTTCTTC
abundance: once; d_gene: NA; v_gene: TRBV7-9; j_gene: TRBJ1-2; CDR3aa: CASSLAGGLEDGYTF; CDR3nt: TGTGCCAGCAGCTTAGCGGGGGGCCTCGAAGATGGCTACACCTTC
abundance: NA; d_gene: NA; v_gene: TRBV2; j_gene: TRBJ1-6; CDR3aa: CASSEGVTANSPLHF; CDR3nt: TGTGCCAGCAGTGAAGGGGTGACCGCGAATTCACCCCTCCACTTT
abundance: few; d_gene: NA; v_gene: TRBV6-1; j_gene: TRBJ1-2; CDR3aa: CASSFGSNYGYTF; CDR3nt: TGTGCCAGCAGTTTCGGCAGTAACTATGGCTACACCTTC
abundance: once; d_gene: TRBD2; v_gene: TRBV7-9; j_gene: TRBJ2-3; CDR3aa: CASSLFGSSGGTDTQYF; CDR3nt: TGTGCCAGCAGCTTATTCGGTTCTAGCGGGGGGACAGATACGCAGTATTTT
abundance: NA; d_gene: TRBD2; v_gene: TRBV7-2; j_gene: TRBJ2-3; CDR3aa: CASSLLAGGQDTQYF; CDR3nt: TGTGCCAGCAGCCTACTAGCGGGAGGGCAAGATACGCAGTATTTT
abundance: once; d_gene: NA; v_gene: TRBV5-6; j_gene: TRBJ1-2; CDR3aa: CASSTGSGYTF; CDR3nt: TGTGCCAGCAGTACAGGGAGTGGCTACACCTTC
abundance: NA; d_gene: TRBD1; v_gene: TRBV6-5; j_gene: TRBJ2-7; CDR3aa: CASSYSTGGYEQYF; CDR3nt: TGTGCCAGCAGTTACTCGACAGGGGGTTACGAGCAGTACTTC
abundance: once; d_gene: NA; v_gene: TRBV19; j_gene: TRBJ2-1; CDR3aa: CASSISSTHNEQFF; CDR3nt: TGTGCCAGTAGTATCTCCAGCACCCACAATGAGCAGTTCTTC
abundance: NA; d_gene: NA; v_gene: TRBV10-2; j_gene: TRBJ1-3; CDR3aa: CASSGGVYSGNTIYF; CDR3nt: TGCGCCAGCAGTGGCGGCGTATACTCTGGAAACACCATATATTTT
abundance: once; d_gene: NA; v_gene: TRBV11-3; j_gene: TRBJ1-1; CDR3aa: CASSLDLGAPEAFF; CDR3nt: TGTGCCAGCAGCTTAGATCTGGGGGCACCTGAAGCTTTCTTT
abundance: few; d_gene: TRBD1; v_gene: TRBV29-1; j_gene: TRBJ1-2; CDR3aa: CSVETGRDGYTF; CDR3nt: TGCAGCGTTGAGACAGGGAGGGATGGCTACACCTTC
abundance: NA; d_gene: NA; v_gene: TRBV5-1; j_gene: TRBJ2-1; CDR3aa: CASSLKDGSYNEQFF; CDR3nt: TGCGCCAGCAGCTTAAAGGACGGCTCCTACAATGAGCAGTTCTTC
abundance: NA; d_gene: TRBD1; v_gene: TRBV5-1; j_gene: TRBJ2-3; CDR3aa: CASSLPRDRATDTQYF; CDR3nt: TGCGCCAGCAGCTTACCCCGGGACAGGGCCACAGATACGCAGTATTTT
abundance: NA; d_gene: TRBD2; v_gene: TRBV5-5; j_gene: TRBJ2-3; CDR3aa: CASSLASGGALDTQYF; CDR3nt: TGTGCCAGCAGCTTGGCCTCCGGGGGGGCCCTAGATACGCAGTATTTT
abundance: once; d_gene: NA; v_gene: TRBV9; j_gene: TRBJ2-7; CDR3aa: CASSVAGRSYEQYF; CDR3nt: TGTGCCAGCAGCGTAGCGGGCAGGAGCTACGAGCAGTACTTC
abundance: NA; d_gene: NA; v_gene: TRBV19; j_gene: TRBJ1-2; CDR3aa: CASSTLNYGYTF; CDR3nt: TGTGCCAGTAGTACGCTTAACTATGGCTACACCTTC
abundance: NA; d_gene: TRBD1; v_gene: TRBV4-3; j_gene: TRBJ1-4; CDR3aa: CASSQYRGSNEKLFF; CDR3nt: TGCGCCAGCAGCCAGTACAGGGGCTCTAATGAAAAACTGTTTTTT
abundance: NA; d_gene: NA; v_gene: TRBV7-6; j_gene: TRBJ2-2; CDR3aa: CASKGGELFF; CDR3nt: TGTGCCAGCAAGGGCGGGGAGCTGTTTTTT
abundance: once; d_gene: NA; v_gene: TRBV30; j_gene: TRBJ2-5; CDR3aa: CAWSVVGFQETQYF; CDR3nt: TGTGCCTGGAGTGTAGTAGGGTTCCAAGAGACCCAGTACTTC
abundance: few; d_gene: NA; v_gene: TRBV7-9; j_gene: TRBJ2-2; CDR3aa: CASSLRTDPPYGELFF; CDR3nt: TGTGCCAGCAGCCTCCGGACAGACCCTCCTTACGGGGAGCTGTTTTTT
abundance: NA; d_gene: NA; v_gene: TRBV20-1; j_gene: TRBJ2-7; CDR3aa: CSARGGNEQYF; CDR3nt: TGCAGTGCCCGGGGCGGGAACGAGCAGTACTTC
abundance: NA; d_gene: NA; v_gene: TRBV6-5; j_gene: TRBJ1-1; CDR3aa: CASGGVPEAFF; CDR3nt: TGTGCAAGCGGGGGGGTCCCTGAAGCTTTCTTT
abundance: NA; d_gene: NA; v_gene: TRBV19; j_gene: TRBJ1-3; CDR3aa: CASRTVSSGNTIYF; CDR3nt: TGTGCCAGCAGGACCGTTAGCTCTGGAAACACCATATATTTT
abundance: NA; d_gene: TRBD2; v_gene: TRBV6-5; j_gene: TRBJ2-1; CDR3aa: CASSLAGASNEQFF; CDR3nt: TGTGCCAGCAGTTTAGCGGGGGCCAGCAATGAGCAGTTCTTC
abundance: NA; d_gene: NA; v_gene: TRBV29-1; j_gene: TRBJ2-7; CDR3aa: CSVLLDSYEQYF; CDR3nt: TGCAGCGTTCTACTAGACTCCTACGAGCAGTACTTC
abundance: NA; d_gene: NA; v_gene: TRBV27; j_gene: TRBJ1-1; CDR3aa: CASSLAEGTEAFF; CDR3nt: TGTGCCAGCAGTTTGGCGGAAGGCACTGAAGCTTTCTTT
abundance: NA; d_gene: NA; v_gene: TRBV19; j_gene: TRBJ1-1; CDR3aa: CASSIGKGTEAFF; CDR3nt: TGTGCCAGTAGTATAGGTAAAGGCACTGAAGCTTTCTTT
abundance: NA; d_gene: TRBD1; v_gene: TRBV18; j_gene: TRBJ1-2; CDR3aa: CASSLTGGVKYGYTF; CDR3nt: TGTGCCAGCTCATTGACAGGGGGCGTTAAGTATGGCTACACCTTC